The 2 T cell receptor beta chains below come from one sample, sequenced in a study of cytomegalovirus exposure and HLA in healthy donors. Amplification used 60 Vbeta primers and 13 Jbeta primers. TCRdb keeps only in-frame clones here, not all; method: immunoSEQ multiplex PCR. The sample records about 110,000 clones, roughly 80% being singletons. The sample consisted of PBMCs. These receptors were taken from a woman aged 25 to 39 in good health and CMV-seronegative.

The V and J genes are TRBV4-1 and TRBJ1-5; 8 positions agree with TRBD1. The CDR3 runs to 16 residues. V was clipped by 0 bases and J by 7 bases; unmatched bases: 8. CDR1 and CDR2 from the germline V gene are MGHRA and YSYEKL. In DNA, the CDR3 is TGCGCCAGCAGCCAAGATGGGGCAGGGGGCACGCAGCCCCAGCATTTT. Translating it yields CASSQDGAGGTQPQHF.

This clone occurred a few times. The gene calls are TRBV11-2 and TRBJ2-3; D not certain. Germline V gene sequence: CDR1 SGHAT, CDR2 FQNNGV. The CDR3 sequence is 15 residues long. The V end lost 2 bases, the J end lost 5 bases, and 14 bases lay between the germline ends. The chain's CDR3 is CASSLLGLSQDTQYF. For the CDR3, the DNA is TGTGCCAGCAGCTTACTAGGCCTAAGCCAAGATACGCAGTATTTT.